A selection of T cell receptor beta chains follows, all from one sample in a study of identifying expanded T cells in peripheral blood. Profiling relied on immunoSEQ multiplex PCR, and the TCRdb table lists in-frame clones only, not all of them. The data contain roughly 120,000 clones, 88% of them singletons. Specimen: blood. The receptors were gathered from a person aged 18 to 75 in good health. CDR3s leave out the opening cysteine and the closing phenylalanine or tryptophan.

V gene: TRBV30
CDR3 protein: AWSASRGWPTYEQY

V gene: TRBV7-9
CDR3 protein: ASSLASNQPQH

V gene: TRBV6-5
CDR3 protein: ASSWTSGRVNEQF

V gene: TRBV28
CDR3 protein: ASSSWAGLTNEKLF

V gene: TRBV28
CDR3 protein: ASSSPRIKNLSNQPQH

V gene: TRBV21-1
CDR3 protein: ASSLPWQGTTNEKLF

V gene: TRBV4-3
CDR3 protein: ASSQERGTGELF

V gene: TRBV4-2
CDR3 protein: ASSQQGKDTQY

V gene: TRBV18
CDR3 protein: ASSPYVWTENQPQH

V gene: TRBV2
CDR3 protein: ASSADRVNEKLF

V gene: TRBV19
CDR3 protein: ASSPPWGETQY

V gene: TRBV29-1
CDR3 protein: SVVETGNYGYT

V gene: TRBV5-5
CDR3 protein: ASSLADEAF

V gene: TRBV4-1
CDR3 protein: ASSQEGLAWNEQF

V gene: TRBV4-3
CDR3 protein: ASSQDGGMNTEAF

V gene: TRBV25-1
CDR3 protein: ASSEAPGWAHEQY

V gene: TRBV6-6
CDR3 protein: ATGTPLSSGNTIY

V gene: TRBV14
CDR3 protein: ASRVTGLAGSGELF

V gene: TRBV7-3
CDR3 protein: ASSLTQAGAAPLH

V gene: TRBV5-4
CDR3 protein: ASSLRLAGARETQY

V gene: TRBV4-2
CDR3 protein: ASSQEGSSGGAYEQF

V gene: TRBV19
CDR3 protein: ASSISGGADQPQH

V gene: TRBV19
CDR3 protein: ASTLSVSSYNEQF

V gene: TRBV7-2
CDR3 protein: ASSLVGTGGAYIQY

V gene: TRBV28
CDR3 protein: ASRAGDDNQPQH

V gene: TRBV11-2
CDR3 protein: ASSSGLSTSSNSPLH

V gene: TRBV6-6
CDR3 protein: ASSYSQGMDQPQH

V gene: TRBV7-3
CDR3 protein: ASSQNGEQF

V gene: TRBV6-6
CDR3 protein: ASSDRGATEAF

V gene: TRBV2
CDR3 protein: ASSGEGSYTEAF

V gene: TRBV19
CDR3 protein: ASSTSGTGEETQY

V gene: TRBV30
CDR3 protein: AWIRAGELF

V gene: TRBV6-1
CDR3 protein: ASSTHRGLFEAF

V gene: TRBV29-1
CDR3 protein: SVLAGANNEQF

V gene: TRBV19
CDR3 protein: ASSIDVAGAQETQY

V gene: TRBV7-8
CDR3 protein: ASSRGPYEQY

V gene: TRBV5-1
CDR3 protein: ASSFNGGYT

V gene: TRBV10-3
CDR3 protein: AISATGGTDTQY

V gene: TRBV10-3
CDR3 protein: AISESLTNEKLF

V gene: TRBV6-5
CDR3 protein: ASSSHRGRGANVLT

V gene: TRBV11-3
CDR3 protein: ASSFFETRGPSKNIQY

V gene: TRBV11-2
CDR3 protein: ASSLSGTPYGYT

V gene: TRBV15
CDR3 protein: ATSRAGQQAKNIQY